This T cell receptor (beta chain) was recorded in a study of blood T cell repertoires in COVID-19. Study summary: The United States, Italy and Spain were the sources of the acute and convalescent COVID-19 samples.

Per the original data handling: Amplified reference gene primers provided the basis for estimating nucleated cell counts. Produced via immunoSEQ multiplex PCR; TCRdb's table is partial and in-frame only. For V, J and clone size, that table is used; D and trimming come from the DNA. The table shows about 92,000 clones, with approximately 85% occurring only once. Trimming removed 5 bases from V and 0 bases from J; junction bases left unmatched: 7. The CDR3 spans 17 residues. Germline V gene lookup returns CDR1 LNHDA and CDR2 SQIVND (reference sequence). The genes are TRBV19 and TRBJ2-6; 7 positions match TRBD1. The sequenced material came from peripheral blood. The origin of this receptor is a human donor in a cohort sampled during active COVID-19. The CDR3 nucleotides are TGTGCCAGTAGTTTGGGAAACAGGGGCTCTGGGGCCAACGTCCTGACTTTC. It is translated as CASSLGNRGSGANVLTF.